The source of this T cell receptor (beta chain) is a study of cytomegalovirus exposure and HLA in healthy donors. 13 Jbeta primers and 60 Vbeta primers were used for the PCR. Data came from immunoSEQ multiplex PCR; TCRdb stores just in-frame clones and leaves some out. The table lists under 60,000 clones, 70% to 85% of them singletons. There are 16 residues in the CDR3. With 0 bases clipped from V and 0 bases from J, the junction kept 4 bases outside the gene matches. From germline, CDR1 is SGDLS and CDR2 YYNGEE. Healthy bone marrow donors formed the donor group. At collection, donors were nominally healthy, but unrecorded immune exposures were probable. Points from the study as a whole: Many donors shared some public TCRs, even though most TCR sequences were rare. Presence/absence analyses assumed roughly uniform sequencing depth across donors, which may not hold.

Concerning this clone itself: Its antigen is not known.

The V call is TRBV9, the J call TRBJ1-1; 8 bases are a match to TRBD1. The TCR sequence derives from a man aged 45-65 years in good health and CMV-seronegative. The specimen sequenced was PBMCs. The DNA for the CDR3 is TGTGCCAGCAGCGTAGTGGCAGGGGGCTTGAACACTGAAGCTTTCTTT. It specifies CASSVVAGGLNTEAFF.